These 10 T cell receptor beta chains were sequenced from one sample in a study of T cell responses to AZD1222 COVID-19 vaccine. Measured with immunoSEQ multiplex PCR; TCRdb has only the in-frame clones, and not every one. The repertoire includes roughly 140,000 clones, under 95% of them detected once, and 2.5% to 3% sits in the top ten. The sequenced sample was peripheral blood, obtained on day 0 of MenACWY control vaccination. All receptors come from an adult in good health.

This clone was seen a single time. The J gene is TRBJ1-2, the V gene TRBV2; 9 bases are a match to TRBD1. After removal of 5 bases from V and 6 bases from J, the junction contained 10 bases not matched to a gene. CDR1 is SNHLY, CDR2 FYNNEI, per germline. This CDR3 is built from 15 residues. This CDR3 is CASSPTGTGFDGYTF. CDR3 coding DNA: TGTGCCAGCAGTCCGACCGGGACAGGGTTTGATGGCTACACCTTC.

The chain carries TRBV5-1 and TRBJ1-1; 8 positions match TRBD1. Per germline, CDR1 SGHRS and CDR2 YFSETQ. The CDR3 totals 14 residues. Trimming at V came to 4 bases and at J to 7 bases, leaving 9 bases not matched to a gene. The CDR3 here is CASSPQGQGVEAFF. The CDR3 nucleotides are TGCGCCAGCAGCCCGCAAGGACAGGGTGTTGAAGCTTTCTTT.

The rearrangement uses TRBV19 and TRBJ1-1; D is unresolved. Germline V gives CDR1 LNHDA, CDR2 SQIVND (reference sequence). There are 13 residues in the CDR3. Trimming pared 4 bases from V and 4 bases from J, leaving 10 bases between. CDR3 DNA sequence: TGTGCCAGTAGTAAGGAAGGAAGCACTGAAGCTTTCTTT. Its protein product is CASSKEGSTEAFF.

J is TRBJ2-7 and V is TRBV4-1, with D uncertain. The V gene's germline CDR1 is MGHRA and CDR2 YSYEKL. Trimming removed 0 bases from V and 3 bases from J, with 12 bases in between. There are 15 residues in the CDR3. This CDR3 reads CASSQDPRAFYEQYF. The CDR3 coding sequence is TGCGCCAGCAGCCAAGATCCCCGGGCTTTCTACGAGCAGTACTTC.

V and J are TRBV9 and TRBJ2-7; perhaps D is TRBD1 or TRBD2 (5 bases each). Germline CDR1 and CDR2: SGDLS and YYNGEE. There are 15 residues in the CDR3. The V gene lost 0 bases and the J gene lost 1 base, with 11 bases spanning the gap. The CDR3 loop is CASSVAVGESYEQYF. CDR3 coding DNA: TGTGCCAGCAGCGTAGCTGTGGGGGAGTCCTACGAGCAGTACTTC.

CDR3 in amino acids: CASSDGGFSYNEQFF. The CDR3 coding sequence is TGTGCCAGCAGCGACGGCGGATTCTCCTACAATGAGCAGTTCTTC. The chain is built from TRBV5-4 and TRBJ2-1, with D unresolved. Germline loops: CDR1 SGHNT, CDR2 YYREEE (reference sequence). This CDR3 spans 15 amino acids. V was cut by 4 bases and J by 0 bases, with 11 bases left in between.

This clone was recorded only once. The chain combines TRBV5-8 with TRBJ2-7; TRBD1 matches at 9 bases. In germline, CDR1 is SGHTS, CDR2 YDEGEE. The junction had 8 bases not matched to a gene; V was cut back by 2 bases and J by 5 bases. The CDR3 sequence is 15 residues long. This CDR3 reads CASSFGTGSLNEQYF. DNA for the CDR3: TGTGCCAGCAGCTTCGGGACAGGGAGTCTCAACGAGCAGTACTTC.

The sample holds one count of this clone. This rearrangement joins TRBV24-1 to TRBJ2-1; the D gene could be TRBD1 or TRBD2 (5 bases each). Germline V gene lookup returns CDR1 KGHDR and CDR2 SFDVKD. The CDR3 loop spans 15 amino acids. V was cut by 5 bases and J by 3 bases, with 13 bases left in between. The CDR3 here is CATSGGWGNYNEQFF. The CDR3 nucleotides read TGTGCCACCAGTGGGGGGTGGGGAAACTACAATGAGCAGTTCTTC.

This clone was observed a single time. V gene TRBV6-1 combines with J gene TRBJ2-2; 7 bases are shared with TRBD2. Looked up from germline, CDR1 is MNHNS and CDR2 is SASEGT. The CDR3 is 15 residues long. Germline trimming cut 3 bases from V and 5 bases from J; bases unmatched to any gene: 6. In DNA, the CDR3 is TGTGCCAGCAGTGAGAGAGCAGCGGGGACCGGGGAGCTGTTTTTT. Protein sequence: CASSERAAGTGELFF.

The chain links TRBV7-9 to TRBJ2-3; the D is unclear. The CDR3 extends over 17 amino acids. V lost 2 bases, J lost 4 bases, and 19 bases lay in between. Germline V gene lookup returns CDR1 SEHNR and CDR2 FQNEAQ (reference sequence). The CDR3 DNA reads as TGTGCCAGCAGCTTATACGGTTCAGGCGGAGCCGCAGATACGCAGTATTTT. Translated: CASSLYGSGGAADTQYF.